This T cell receptor beta chain is from a study of blood T cells in healthy people across ages. A remark on this clonotype: The target antigen is unknown.

Findings and caveats of the study: Underestimates were what the diversity estimates from one million T cells were considered to be. CMV status of donors was not determined, possibly confounding expanded clonotype changes.

A J-beta primer mix and a sample-barcoded 5' primer were used in a second PCR of about 7 to 12 cycles. Each cDNA molecule was tagged by a template-switch adaptor that had 12 random nucleotides. TCRdb reanalysed the 5' RACE reads using MiXCR and keeps one entry per CDR3 protein. The repertoire has around 750,000 distinct CDR3 sequences, about 48% of them found once; the top ten carry 41%. Each donor had approximately 10 milliliters of peripheral blood drawn. Germline CDR1 reads SGHDT; CDR2 reads YYEEEE. The CDR3 is made up of 16 amino acids. V was pared by 1 base and J by 2 bases, with 12 bases between.

This sequence was found in a man aged 80 or over in good health. The chain recombines TRBV5-6 with TRBJ2-2, with no clear D. The sample consisted of blood. The CDR3 DNA reads as TGTGCCAGCAGCTTGAAGAAAGCCCTCAACACCGGGGAGCTGTTTTTT. Its translation: CASSLKKALNTGELFF.